The next 31 T cell receptor beta chains were all read from a single sample in a study of cytomegalovirus exposure and HLA in healthy donors. With 60 Vbeta and 13 Jbeta primers, the PCR was carried out. Profiling relied on immunoSEQ multiplex PCR, and the TCRdb table lists in-frame clones only, not all of them. Among tens of thousands of clones, 76% were seen once, and the ten largest hold roughly 4.8%. Input material: PBMCs. The receptors were sampled from a man aged 30 to 45 in good health and CMV-seropositive.

The table lists this clone with a count of one. The chain joins TRBV4-3 to TRBJ2-2; weak D call: TRBD1 (6 bases). Germline V gives CDR1 LGHNA, CDR2 YSLEER. V gave up 1 base and J gave up 1 base, with 22 bases separating them. The CDR3 runs 20 residues. In nucleotides, the CDR3 is TGCGCCAGCAGCCAAGCCACCCCCCGGGACACCAACTGGAACACCGGGGAGCTGTTTTTT. Translated: CASSQATPRDTNWNTGELFF.

The chain couples TRBV6-1 to TRBJ2-3, with D possibly TRBD1 on 5 matching bases. Between the trimmed V and J ends, which lost 2 bases and 6 bases, there was a span of 21 bases. Germline V gives CDR1 MNHNS, CDR2 SASEGT. The CDR3 runs 17 residues. CDR3 sequence reads: CASSETGFAQEEDTQYF. The CDR3 nucleotides read TGTGCCAGCAGTGAAACCGGTTTCGCACAGGAAGAGGATACGCAGTATTTT.

This clone was observed a single time. The chain has TRBV19 and TRBJ2-1, with D unclear. Germline CDR1 is LNHDA and CDR2 is SQIVND (reference sequence). V was pared by 3 bases and J by 7 bases, with 7 bases between. The CDR3 has 12 residues. CDR3: CASSITWNEQFF. DNA for the CDR3: TGTGCCAGTAGTATCACTTGGAATGAGCAGTTCTTC.

This clone was recorded only once. The same CDR3 also results from other DNA sequences found in this sample. CDR3 region: CASRGQGDQPQHF. The DNA for the CDR3 is TGTGCCAGCAGGGGACAGGGGGATCAGCCCCAGCATTTT. The chain combines TRBV6-1 with TRBJ1-5; 11 nucleotides align to TRBD1. From germline, CDR1 is MNHNS and CDR2 SASEGT. CDR3 length: 13 residues. The junction had 0 bases not matched to a gene; V was cut back by 6 bases and J by 5 bases.

This clone was found once. The chain combines TRBV28 with TRBJ1-5, with D possibly TRBD1 on 6 matching bases. The CDR3 contains 16 residues. Germline V gene lookup returns CDR1 MDHEN and CDR2 SYDVKM. V lost 5 bases to trimming and J lost 2 bases, with 16 bases between them. CDR3 sequence: CASSPWGGLGNQPQHF. As DNA, the CDR3 is TGTGCCAGCAGTCCCTGGGGGGGGCTGGGCAATCAGCCCCAGCATTTT.

The genes are TRBV7-2 and TRBJ2-3, with TRBD2 as a possible D gene (6 bases). The germline V and J ends were trimmed by 1 base and 0 bases, with 14 bases remaining between them. There are 17 residues in the CDR3. Germline V lookup: CDR1 SGHTA, CDR2 FQGNSA. The CDR3 bases are TGTGCCAGCAGCTTAGGACGGGGGACTTCTAGCACAGATACGCAGTATTTT. The encoded protein is CASSLGRGTSSTDTQYF.

This clone has only a few counts. V usage is TRBV21-1 and J usage is TRBJ2-2; the DNA was not used to check the table's D call, TRBD1. TRBV21-1 is assigned pseudogene status. This CDR3 spans 16 amino acids. The CDR3 protein is CASKDPGTANTGELFF. DNA for the CDR3: TGTGCCAGCAAAGACCCCGGGACAGCAAACACCGGGGAGCTGTTTTTT.

This sequence joins TRBV6-5 and TRBJ1-2; TRBD1 might be the D (6 bases). Trimming stripped 5 bases from V and 4 bases from J, with 14 bases between. The CDR3 length is 14 residues. CDR1 and CDR2 (germline): MNHEY, SVGAGI. CDR3 sequence (DNA): TGTGCCAGCAGTAAAGGGGGGGGAGGCTATGGCTACACCTTC. This encodes CASSKGGGGYGYTF.

The rearrangement uses TRBV14 and TRBJ1-1; no firm D call. CDR3 length: 16 amino acids. The V gene lost 1 base and the J gene lost 6 bases, with 18 bases spanning the gap. Germline CDR1 and CDR2: SGHDN and FVKESK. Here the CDR3 DNA reads TGTGCCAGCAGCCAAGGGAGGTACAGTACAAACGCTGAAGCTTTCTTT. Protein sequence: CASSQGRYSTNAEAFF.

V and J are TRBV28 and TRBJ1-4; 9 bases match TRBD1. The germline V gene has CDR1 MDHEN and CDR2 SYDVKM. The J segment lost 8 bases and the V segment lost 5 bases, leaving 9 bases of the junction unmatched. This CDR3 has 15 amino acids. The CDR3 region is CASSQTGGLGEKLFF. The CDR3 coding sequence is TGTGCCAGCAGTCAGACAGGGGGATTGGGGGAAAAACTGTTTTTT. The complete variable domain, with remaining parts taken from reference TRBV28 and TRBJ1-4, reads DVKVTQSSRYLVKRTGEKVFLECVQDMDHENMFWYRQDPGLGLRLIYFSYDVKMKEKGDIPEGYSVSREKKERFSLILESASTNQTSMYLCASSQTGGLGEKLFFGSGTQLSVL.

The chain combines TRBV7-9 with TRBJ2-1, with D perhaps matching TRBD1 (7 bases). Germline V gene sequence: CDR1 SEHNR, CDR2 FQNEAQ (reference sequence). Trimming removed 1 base from V and 1 base from J, with 11 bases in between. This CDR3 spans 16 amino acids. For the CDR3, the DNA is TGTGCCAGCAGCTTAGGCTCAGGGGGGTCCTACAATGAGCAGTTCTTC. It encodes CASSLGSGGSYNEQFF.

A single count supports this clone. The chain carries TRBV4-1 and TRBJ2-3; 11 nucleotides line up with TRBD2. V lost 6 bases to trimming and J lost 5 bases; unmatched junction nucleotides: 7. The CDR3 has 15 amino acids. Germline lookup yields CDR1 MGHRA and CDR2 YSYEKL. This CDR3 is CASRPPGLAGDTQYF. The DNA of the CDR3 is TGCGCCAGCAGACCTCCCGGACTAGCGGGAGATACGCAGTATTTT.

This rearrangement joins TRBV10-3 to TRBJ2-1; 9 nucleotides align to TRBD1. Germline loops: CDR1 ENHRY, CDR2 SYGVKD. The CDR3 loop spans 14 amino acids. With V trimmed by 10 bases and J by 2 bases, 6 bases remained unmatched. The CDR3 DNA follows: TGTGCCAACTGCCGGGACAGGGCCTACAATGAGCAGTTCTTC. It yields the protein CANCRDRAYNEQFF.

The J gene is TRBJ1-4, the V gene TRBV30; 8 bases are shared with TRBD1. V lost 5 bases, J lost 3 bases, and 8 bases stayed unmatched. This CDR3 region has 15 residues. Germline V gene sequence: CDR1 GTSNPN, CDR2 SVGIG (reference sequence). This CDR3 reads CAWSPLGQANEKLFF. Here the CDR3 DNA reads TGTGCCTGGTCACCATTGGGACAGGCTAATGAAAAACTGTTTTTT.

The rearrangement uses TRBV6-1 and TRBJ1-6, with D hard to call. CDR3 length: 14 amino acids. Germline V gene lookup returns CDR1 MNHNS and CDR2 SASEGT. Trimming removed 2 bases from V and 6 bases from J, with 8 bases in between. Written as DNA, the CDR3 is TGTGCCAGCAGTGAATTGGGCAGTAATTCACCCCTCCACTTT. Amino acid sequence: CASSELGSNSPLHF.

This chain links TRBV7-9 with TRBJ2-3; D is uncertain. The CDR3 totals 12 residues. V was shortened by 5 bases and J by 2 bases, with 5 bases between the two germline ends. CDR1 is SEHNR and CDR2 is FQNEAQ in the germline V gene (reference sequence). The CDR3 region has the DNA TGTGCCAGCAGCCCACACACAGATACGCAGTATTTT. Its protein product is CASSPHTDTQYF. Complete variable domain (other parts from reference TRBV7-9 and TRBJ2-3): DTGVSQNPRHKITKRGQNVTFRCDPISEHNRLYWYRQTLGQGPEFLTYFQNEAQLEKSRLLSDRFSAERPKGSFSTLEIQRTEQGDSAMYLCASSPHTDTQYFGPGTRLTVL.

The chain has TRBV7-2 and TRBJ1-4, with D uncertain. This CDR3 region has 15 residues. Trimming left V 0 bases short and J 8 bases short, with 13 bases between. Germline V gene data show CDR1 as SGHTA and CDR2 as FQGNSA. The DNA for the CDR3 is TGTGCCAGCAGCTTAGCGGCCGGGGTCGGGGAAAAACTGTTTTTT. It encodes CASSLAAGVGEKLFF.

The genes are TRBV18 and TRBJ2-7; a weak D match, TRBD1 (6 bases). Looked up from germline, CDR1 is KGHSH and CDR2 is LQKENI. CDR3 length equals 14 residues. Trimming took 5 bases from V and 2 from J, leaving 13 bases between them. The CDR3 loop is CASSSTGFPYEQYF. The CDR3 nucleotides are TGTGCCAGCTCATCGACAGGATTCCCCTACGAGCAGTACTTC.

This clone was seen a few times. The chain links TRBV4-2 to TRBJ2-6, with TRBD1 matching over 8 bases. V lost 0 bases to trimming and J lost 4 bases; unmatched junction nucleotides: 8. In germline, CDR1 is LGHNA, CDR2 YNFKEQ. The length of the CDR3 is 18 residues. CDR3 residues: CASSQDGTGSSGANVLTF. Here the CDR3 DNA reads TGTGCCAGCAGCCAAGATGGGACAGGTTCGTCAGGGGCCAACGTCCTGACTTTC.

The V gene is TRBV11-3, the J gene TRBJ1-4; D remains unclear. This CDR3 has 14 residues. Trimming left V 6 bases short and J 5 bases short, with 13 bases between. Per germline, CDR1 SGHNT and CDR2 YENEEA. The CDR3 nucleotides are TGTGCCAGCAGATCCGAAGAGGGAAATGAAAAACTGTTTTTT. Translating gives CASRSEEGNEKLFF.

The CDR3 region is CASRNRELNTEAFF. The CDR3 DNA is TGTGCCAGCCGGAATCGGGAATTGAACACTGAAGCTTTCTTT. This chain links TRBV2 with TRBJ1-1, with D unresolved. CDR1 and CDR2 (germline): SNHLY, FYNNEI. Trimming shortened V by 8 bases and J by 0 bases, and 13 bases separated the two germline ends. This CDR3 is 14 amino acids long.

This rearrangement joins TRBV5-1 to TRBJ1-4; 7 bases line up with TRBD1. The germline V gene has CDR1 SGHRS and CDR2 YFSETQ. J gave up 5 bases and V 0 bases, and 1 base lay outside the gene matches. The CDR3 length is 14 residues. In nucleotides, the CDR3 is TGCGCCAGCAGCTTGGAAGGGGGCAATGAAAAACTGTTTTTT. Protein: CASSLEGGNEKLFF. Full variable domain (outside the CDR3, taken from reference TRBV5-1 and TRBJ1-4): KAGVTQTPRYLIKTRGQQVTLSCSPISGHRSVSWYQQTPGQGLQFLFEYFSETQRNKGNFPGRFSGRQFSNSRSEMNVSTLELGDSALYLCASSLEGGNEKLFFGSGTQLSVL.

V gene TRBV2 combines with J gene TRBJ2-3; possible D gene TRBD1, 5 bases. V dropped 5 bases and J dropped 0 bases, with 12 bases sitting between them. Per germline, CDR1 SNHLY and CDR2 FYNNEI. This CDR3 is built from 15 residues. This CDR3 is CASSYRTRSTDTQYF. The CDR3 DNA follows: TGTGCCAGCAGTTACAGGACCCGTAGCACAGATACGCAGTATTTT.

This chain joins TRBV29-1 and TRBJ1-2; no firm D call. The CDR3 runs 12 residues. V dropped 0 bases and J dropped 8 bases, with 10 bases sitting between them. Germline CDR1 reads SQVTM; CDR2 reads ANQGSEA. CDR3 loop: CSVEDRVEGYTF. The CDR3 bases are TGCAGCGTTGAAGATCGGGTAGAGGGCTACACCTTC.

This clone has more than one count but fewer than ten. The rearrangement uses TRBV9 and TRBJ1-5; 7 nucleotides match TRBD1. Unmatched junction bases numbered 3, after V lost 3 bases and J lost 0 bases. Germline V gene lookup returns CDR1 SGDLS and CDR2 YYNGEE. The CDR3 extends over 15 amino acids. CDR3 DNA: TGTGCCAGCAGCGCAGGGACAGATAGCAATCAGCCCCAGCATTTT. Its translation: CASSAGTDSNQPQHF.

In its sample, this clone was seen a few times. The chain combines TRBV28 with TRBJ1-4; D gene ambiguous. V dropped 3 bases and J dropped 7 bases, with 15 bases sitting between them. Germline lookup yields CDR1 MDHEN and CDR2 SYDVKM. CDR3 length: 15 residues. CDR3 region: CASSFSGSRSEKLFF. CDR3 bases: TGTGCCAGCAGTTTCTCCGGGAGTCGGAGTGAAAAACTGTTTTTT.

This sequence joins TRBV28 and TRBJ2-3; D is perhaps TRBD1 (6 bases). The CDR3 has 15 residues. The V gene's germline CDR1 is MDHEN and CDR2 SYDVKM. The V end was cut by 2 bases, the J end by 3 bases, with 12 bases between. The CDR3 reads CASSLARGETDTQYF. CDR3 in DNA: TGTGCCAGCAGTTTAGCCAGGGGAGAGACAGATACGCAGTATTTT. Using reference TRBV28 and TRBJ2-3 for the parts outside the CDR3, the full variable domain is DVKVTQSSRYLVKRTGEKVFLECVQDMDHENMFWYRQDPGLGLRLIYFSYDVKMKEKGDIPEGYSVSREKKERFSLILESASTNQTSMYLCASSLARGETDTQYFGPGTRLTVL.

The gene calls are TRBV7-2 and TRBJ2-5, with TRBD2 identical over 7 bases. Trimming cost V 4 bases and J 4 bases; bases outside gene matches: 6. CDR1 and CDR2 (germline): SGHTA, FQGNSA. The CDR3 spans 14 residues. The CDR3 DNA sequence: TGTGCCAGCAGCTCCCCGGGGGGAGGAGAGACCCAGTACTTC. The encoded protein is CASSSPGGGETQYF. Combining the CDR3 with reference TRBV7-2 and TRBJ2-5 gives the whole variable domain GAGVSQSPSNKVTEKGKDVELRCDPISGHTALYWYRQSLGQGLEFLIYFQGNSAPDKSGLPSDRFSAERTGGSVSTLTIQRTQQEDSAVYLCASSSPGGGETQYFGPGTRLLVL.

This rearrangement joins TRBV4-3 to TRBJ2-7, with 7 bases lining up with TRBD2. There are 13 residues in the CDR3. CDR1 and CDR2 from the germline V gene are LGHNA and YSLEER. J was trimmed by 6 bases and V by 4 bases; bases with no gene match: 6. This CDR3 is CASSRRTGGEQYF. The CDR3, as DNA: TGCGCCAGCAGCCGCCGCACGGGGGGCGAGCAGTACTTC.

The V gene is TRBV5-6, the J gene TRBJ2-7; no clear D gene. This CDR3 has 13 residues. V was trimmed by 3 bases and J by 4 bases, leaving 11 bases between them. Germline V lookup: CDR1 SGHDT, CDR2 YYEEEE. This CDR3 is CASSSGSLYEQYF. The DNA for the CDR3 is TGTGCCAGCAGCTCCGGGTCGCTTTACGAGCAGTACTTC.

This clone was detected only once. J is TRBJ1-2 and V is TRBV5-1; tentatively, D is TRBD1 (5 bases). The CDR3 sequence is 14 residues long. The germline CDR1 and CDR2 sequences are SGHRS and YFSETQ. Trimming cost V 0 bases and J 3 bases, with 9 bases left between them. The CDR3 DNA reads TGCGCCAGCAGCTTGGGACAGCGATACTATGGCTACACCTTC. This gives the protein CASSLGQRYYGYTF.